Listed here are 24 T cell receptor beta chains from one sample, sequenced in a study of blood T cell repertoires in COVID-19. Measured with immunoSEQ multiplex PCR; TCRdb has only the in-frame clones, and not every one. The sample has roughly 150,000 clones, approximately 83% seen once. Sequencing input: PBMCs or T cells enriched from blood (not recorded which). The receptors shown here come from a man aged 65 to 79 who had been exposed to COVID-19.

This sequence joins TRBV5-5 and TRBJ2-7; 7 nucleotides match TRBD1. CDR1 is SGHKS and CDR2 is YYEKEE in the germline V gene (reference sequence). V was pared by 4 bases and J by 0 bases, with 16 bases of the junction left unmatched. This CDR3 comprises 18 residues. The CDR3 protein is CASSAGTAAFKFSYEQYF. The CDR3 bases are TGTGCCAGCAGCGCCGGGACAGCTGCGTTCAAGTTCTCCTACGAGCAGTACTTC.

This sequence joins TRBV5-1 and TRBJ1-2, with 7 bases identical to TRBD1. The CDR3 extends over 14 amino acids. Germline V gene data show CDR1 as SGHRS and CDR2 as YFSETQ. Trimming took 0 bases from V and 4 from J; bases not matched to a gene: 3. CDR3 DNA: TGCGCCAGCAGCTTGGGTGACAGGGTCTATGGCTACACCTTC. It is translated as CASSLGDRVYGYTF.

The chain joins TRBV7-2 to TRBJ1-3; TRBD1 matches at 9 bases. Trimming removed 3 bases from V and 0 bases from J; junction bases left unmatched: 3. CDR3 length equals 16 residues. Looked up from germline, CDR1 is SGHTA and CDR2 is FQGNSA. This CDR3 reads CASSFRDRDSGNTIYF. The CDR3 bases are TGTGCCAGCAGCTTTCGGGACAGGGACTCTGGAAACACCATATATTTT.

V is TRBV10-3 and J is TRBJ1-2; TRBD1 matches at 9 bases. Germline CDR1 ENHRY, CDR2 SYGVKD. This CDR3 is 14 amino acids long. V dropped 4 bases and J dropped 7; count of bases not matched to a gene: 7. CDR3 residues: CAISVTDRGIGYTF. The CDR3 nucleotides are TGTGCCATCAGTGTAACGGACAGGGGTATTGGCTACACCTTC.

V and J are TRBV27 and TRBJ2-2; 7 bases are a match to TRBD1. CDR1 and CDR2 (germline): MNHEY, SMNVEV (reference sequence). This CDR3 region has 16 residues. Trimming removed 5 bases from V and 4 bases from J; junction bases left unmatched: 10. The chain's CDR3 is CASSTRTGRGTGELFF. In DNA, the CDR3 is TGTGCCAGCAGTACACGGACAGGTCGGGGCACCGGGGAGCTGTTTTTT.

The rearrangement uses TRBV3-1 (or the pseudogene TRBV3-2) and TRBJ2-7; D may be TRBD1 (6 bases). The germline gives CDR1 LGHDT, CDR2 YNNKEL (reference sequence). This CDR3 is built from 14 residues. V lost 4 bases to trimming and J lost 1 base, with 11 bases between them. The CDR3 spells CASSPGHQSYEQYF. The DNA of the CDR3 is TGTGCCAGCAGCCCGGGACACCAATCCTACGAGCAGTACTTC.

The chain recombines TRBV5-4 with TRBJ1-4; 8 nucleotides match TRBD1. Trimming at V came to 5 bases and at J to 8 bases, leaving 11 bases not matched to a gene. CDR3 length equals 15 residues. Germline lookup yields CDR1 SGHNT and CDR2 YYREEE (reference sequence). The CDR3 DNA is TGTGCCAGCAGTCAACCAGGACAGGGAGGGGAAAAACTGTTTTTT. It is translated as CASSQPGQGGEKLFF.

This chain uses TRBV9 with TRBJ2-7; tentatively, D is TRBD1 (6 bases). Deletions cut 2 bases from V and 3 bases from J, with 12 bases between. Germline-derived CDR1 and CDR2 are SGDLS and YYNGEE. This CDR3 contains 14 residues. The CDR3 region is CASSVRDTYYEQYF. CDR3 in DNA: TGTGCCAGCAGCGTCCGGGACACCTACTACGAGCAGTACTTC.

This clone was counted a few times. V and J are TRBV19 and TRBJ1-6, with TRBD1 matching over 8 bases. The V gene's germline CDR1 is LNHDA and CDR2 SQIVND (reference sequence). This CDR3 contains 14 residues. V trimming: 6 bases; J trimming: 4 bases; junction bases outside the gene matches: 2. The CDR3 nucleotides read TGTGCCAGTAGACAGGGGGATTATAATTCACCCCTCCACTTT. This translates into CASRQGDYNSPLHF.

This chain joins TRBV20-1 and TRBJ1-2; TRBD1 is a possible D gene (6 bases). The CDR3 has 14 amino acids. Trimming took 3 bases from V and 4 from J, leaving 15 bases between them. Per germline, CDR1 DFQATT and CDR2 SNEGSKA (reference sequence). The CDR3 DNA follows: TGCAGTGCTAGTGCAGGGGTTCAGGGCTATGGCTACACCTTC. Its translation is CSASAGVQGYGYTF.

The V and J genes are TRBV12-3 or TRBV12-4 and TRBJ2-7, with D uncertain. The V and J ends lost 7 bases and 2 bases respectively, with 12 bases between them. This CDR3 spans 13 amino acids. CDR3 sequence: CASTPQYAYEQYF. The CDR3 nucleotides are TGTGCCAGCACCCCCCAGTACGCCTACGAGCAGTACTTC.

This clone was counted a few times. The chain is built from TRBV9 and TRBJ2-2; the D is unclear. The length of the CDR3 is 13 residues. Trimming removed 0 bases at V and 4 bases at J, with 4 bases between. Germline CDR1 SGDLS, CDR2 YYNGEE. CDR3: CASSVGATGELFF. CDR3 bases: TGTGCCAGCAGCGTAGGGGCCACCGGGGAGCTGTTTTTT.

The chain is built from TRBV9 and TRBJ1-4; maybe TRBD1 (6 bases). CDR3 length: 15 amino acids. Germline V gene sequence: CDR1 SGDLS, CDR2 YYNGEE. Trimming took off 0 bases at V and 7 bases at J, with 13 bases between the two ends. CDR3 bases: TGTGCCAGCAGCGTAGACACAGGGTTTGGTGAAAAACTGTTTTTT. Its protein product is CASSVDTGFGEKLFF.

The gene calls are TRBV2 and TRBJ1-4, with 7 bases that match TRBD1. This CDR3 is built from 14 residues. From germline, CDR1 is SNHLY and CDR2 FYNNEI. V shed 9 bases, J shed 8 bases, and the junction held 12 bases outside the gene matches. The CDR3 reads CASLRQGMREKLFF. CDR3 nucleotide sequence: TGTGCCAGTTTACGACAGGGCATGAGGGAAAAACTGTTTTTT.

For the CDR3, the DNA is TGTGCCAGTAGTATATTGGGACAGGCCTTAAGGGGAGCTTTCTTT. It codes for CASSILGQALRGAFF. The J gene is TRBJ1-1, the V gene TRBV19; 8 bases agree with TRBD1. The germline V gene has CDR1 LNHDA and CDR2 SQIVND (reference sequence). This CDR3 spans 15 amino acids. Trimming cost V 2 bases and J 10 bases; bases outside gene matches: 12.

The chain combines TRBV27 with TRBJ2-3; D is unclear. The V gene lost 3 bases and the J gene lost 0 bases, with 10 bases spanning the gap. CDR3 length: 15 residues. Germline-derived CDR1 and CDR2 are MNHEY and SMNVEV (reference sequence). The CDR3: CASSLVAASTDTQYF. DNA for the CDR3: TGTGCCAGCAGTTTGGTAGCAGCTAGCACAGATACGCAGTATTTT.

V is TRBV2 and J is TRBJ2-2; D uncertain. Trimming shortened V by 6 bases and J by 2 bases, and 10 bases separated the two germline ends. Germline assignment: CDR1 SNHLY and CDR2 FYNNEI. There are 14 residues in the CDR3. The chain's CDR3 is CASRLQRNTGELFF. The CDR3 DNA sequence: TGTGCCAGCAGATTGCAGCGTAACACCGGGGAGCTGTTTTTT.

This chain connects TRBV7-9 to TRBJ2-2; possibly TRBD2 for D (6 bases). The CDR3 extends over 14 amino acids. Germline assignment: CDR1 SEHNR and CDR2 FQNEAQ (reference sequence). Trimming shortened V by 4 bases and J by 7 bases, and 13 bases separated the two germline ends. The CDR3 nucleotides read TGTGCCAGCAGCTCGGGACTGGAGGGCGGGGAGCTGTTTTTT. Translating gives CASSSGLEGGELFF. The full variable domain, completed using reference TRBV7-9 and TRBJ2-2, is DTGVSQNPRHKITKRGQNVTFRCDPISEHNRLYWYRQTLGQGPEFLTYFQNEAQLEKSRLLSDRFSAERPKGSFSTLEIQRTEQGDSAMYLCASSSGLEGGELFFGEGSRLTVL.

V gene TRBV10-3 combines with J gene TRBJ2-3, with TRBD1 matching 7 bases. This CDR3 spans 16 amino acids. V dropped 3 bases and J dropped 2; count of bases not matched to a gene: 8. The V gene's germline CDR1 is ENHRY and CDR2 SYGVKD. The CDR3, as DNA: TGTGCCATCAGTGACCCCCGGGACAGCTACACAGATACGCAGTATTTT. Protein sequence: CAISDPRDSYTDTQYF.

CDR3 region: CSVDEGFGNQPQHF. The CDR3 DNA reads TGCAGCGTTGACGAGGGTTTCGGGAATCAGCCCCAGCATTTT. J is TRBJ1-5 and V is TRBV29-1; no firm D call. Germline V CDR1 and CDR2: SQVTM, ANQGSEA. The CDR3 contains 14 residues. Between the trimmed V and J ends, which lost 3 bases and 4 bases, there was a span of 13 bases. Together with reference TRBV29-1 and TRBJ1-5, the CDR3 gives the full variable domain: SAVISQKPSRDICQRGTSLTIQCQVDSQVTMMFWYRQQPGQSLTLIATANQGSEATYESGFVIDKFPISRPNLTFSTLTVSNMSPEDSSIYLCSVDEGFGNQPQHFGDGTRLSIL.

This rearrangement joins TRBV11-2 to TRBJ1-4; TRBD1 agrees at 9 bases. V lost 5 bases, J lost 3 bases, and 1 base stayed unmatched. The germline V gene encodes CDR1 SGHAT and CDR2 FQNNGV. The CDR3 has 14 amino acids. This CDR3 reads CASSRDRANEKLFF. In DNA form, the CDR3 reads TGTGCCAGCAGCCGGGACAGGGCTAATGAAAAACTGTTTTTT.

This chain uses TRBV7-2 with TRBJ2-3, with D tentatively TRBD2 (6 bases). The CDR3 is 17 amino acids. Looked up from germline, CDR1 is SGHTA and CDR2 is FQGNSA. V lost 2 bases, J lost 4 bases, and 19 bases lay in between. The CDR3 here is CASSLPLPSGGSDTQYF. CDR3 DNA sequence: TGTGCCAGCAGCTTACCTCTCCCAAGTGGAGGGTCAGATACGCAGTATTTT.

This chain links TRBV7-2 with TRBJ1-5; D remains unclear. The CDR3 runs to 14 residues. Trimming stripped 5 bases from V and 0 bases from J, with 8 bases between. Germline V CDR1 and CDR2: SGHTA, FQGNSA. For the CDR3, the DNA is TGTGCCAGCAGCCCTTATTATAGCAATCAGCCCCAGCATTTT. Translation gives CASSPYYSNQPQHF.

The table lists this clone with a few counts. The V call is TRBV6-5, the J call TRBJ1-2, with TRBD1 as a possible D gene (5 bases). The CDR3 spans 12 residues. V was pared by 5 bases and J by 7 bases, with 11 bases between. Germline CDR1 reads MNHEY; CDR2 reads SVGAGI. The CDR3 nucleotides are TGTGCCAGCAGTACTCAGGGAGGTGGCTACACCTTC. Amino acids: CASSTQGGGYTF.